This TCR beta chain was recovered during a study of T-cell reconstitution after alpha-beta-depleted transplantation in children. With regard to this clonotype: Its antigen is unidentified.

General study findings and limits: The study reportedly traced alpha-beta T cells about two months after transplant to several hundred expanded graft clones. From surviving recipient T cells and thymic progenitors came the high day-60 TCRbeta diversity observed in some patients. When one year had passed after transplant, most T-cell counts and diversity came from newly produced T cells.

Unique molecular identifiers featured in how the TCRbeta library was prepared. Each CDR3 protein is one row after TCRdb ran MiXCR on the PCR reads. The table lists about 240,000 distinct CDR3 sequences, under 30% of them singletons, with less than 3.5% in the top ten. The CDR3 contains 17 residues. Germline V lookup: CDR1 SGHRS, CDR2 YFSETQ. With 6 bases removed from V and 8 bases from J, the gap between germline ends came to 27 bases. Material: PBMCs, obtained before TCRalphabeta/CD19-depleted stem cell transplant. The receptor was isolated from a girl aged 2 to 10 with Fanconi anemia, due to receive a stem cell transplant. The J gene is TRBJ2-1, the V gene TRBV5-1, with D perhaps matching TRBD1 or TRBD2 (6 bases each). The CDR3 here is CASKGRGAVLANHEQFF. CDR3 nucleotide sequence: TGCGCCAGCAAGGGAAGGGGGGCCGTACTAGCCAACCATGAGCAGTTCTTC.